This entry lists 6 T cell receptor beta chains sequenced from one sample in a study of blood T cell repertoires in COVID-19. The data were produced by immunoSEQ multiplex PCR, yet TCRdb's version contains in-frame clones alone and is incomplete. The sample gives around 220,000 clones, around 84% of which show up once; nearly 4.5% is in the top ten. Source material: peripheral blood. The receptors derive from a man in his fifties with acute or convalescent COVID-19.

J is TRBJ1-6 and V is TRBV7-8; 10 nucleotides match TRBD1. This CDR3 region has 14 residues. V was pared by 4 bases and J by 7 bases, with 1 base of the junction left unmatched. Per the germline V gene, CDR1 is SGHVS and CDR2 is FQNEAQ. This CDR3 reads CASSSDRGNSPLHF. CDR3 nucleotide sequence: TGTGCCAGCAGCTCGGACAGGGGGAATTCACCCCTCCACTTT.

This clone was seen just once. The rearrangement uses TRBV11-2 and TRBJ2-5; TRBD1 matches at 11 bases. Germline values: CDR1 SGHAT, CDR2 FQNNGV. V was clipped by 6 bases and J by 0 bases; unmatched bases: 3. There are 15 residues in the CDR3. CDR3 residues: CASSRGQGDQETQYF. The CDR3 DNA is TGTGCCAGCAGTAGGGGACAGGGGGACCAAGAGACCCAGTACTTC.

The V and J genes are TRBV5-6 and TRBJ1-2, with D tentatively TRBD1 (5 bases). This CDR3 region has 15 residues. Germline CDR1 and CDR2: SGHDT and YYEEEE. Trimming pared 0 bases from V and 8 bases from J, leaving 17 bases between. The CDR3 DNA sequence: TGTGCCAGCAGCTTGGAGATGGGCAGGGCAGGGGGCTACACCTTC. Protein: CASSLEMGRAGGYTF. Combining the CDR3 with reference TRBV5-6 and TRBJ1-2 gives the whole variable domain DAGVTQSPTHLIKTRGQQVTLRCSPKSGHDTVSWYQQALGQGPQFIFQYYEEEERQRGNFPDRFSGHQFPNYSSELNVNALLLGDSALYLCASSLEMGRAGGYTFGSGTRLTVV.

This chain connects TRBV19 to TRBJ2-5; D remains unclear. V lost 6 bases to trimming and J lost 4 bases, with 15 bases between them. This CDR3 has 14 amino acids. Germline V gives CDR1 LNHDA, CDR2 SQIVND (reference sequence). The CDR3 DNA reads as TGTGCCAGTAGCAATTCTAGGATAGGAGAGACCCAGTACTTC. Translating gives CASSNSRIGETQYF.

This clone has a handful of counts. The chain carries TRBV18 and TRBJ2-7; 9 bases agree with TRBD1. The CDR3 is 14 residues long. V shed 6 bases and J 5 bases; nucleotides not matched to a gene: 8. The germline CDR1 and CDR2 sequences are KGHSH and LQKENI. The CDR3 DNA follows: TGTGCCAGCTCCCCTTCCGGGACAGGGAACGAGCAGTACTTC. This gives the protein CASSPSGTGNEQYF.

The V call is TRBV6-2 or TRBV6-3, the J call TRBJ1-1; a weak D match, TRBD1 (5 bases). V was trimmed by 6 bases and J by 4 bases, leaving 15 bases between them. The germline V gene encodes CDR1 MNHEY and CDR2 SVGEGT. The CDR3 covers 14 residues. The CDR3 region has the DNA TGTGCCAGCAGCTTCAGGGTCGGAATCACTGAAGCTTTCTTT. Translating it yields CASSFRVGITEAFF.